What follows are 10 T cell receptor beta chains derived from one specimen sequenced in a study of identical twins (dated by TCRdb to about 2016). Library construction relied on 5' RACE. This sample was sequenced with an Illumina HiSeq 2000. TCRdb passed the public sequencing reads through fastp at Q25 and MiXCR, retaining productive beta sequences. Each CDR3 protein gets just one entry, which takes the most common genes and DNA from the rows behind it. For this sample the table gives over 550,000 distinct CDR3 sequences, of which around 7.4% were detected only once. The ten biggest clones cover around 1.6% of the sample. The data also belong to a second study, concerning yellow fever vaccine responses in identical twins.

Sequencing was carried out using PBMCs. The receptor source for this set is a woman aged 18-29 years in good health.

The CDR3 DNA reads as TGTGCCAGCATTCGCTTGGGGGTCTCCTATGGCTACACCTTC. Its translation is CASIRLGVSYGYTF. The V call is TRBV12-3 or TRBV12-4, the J call TRBJ1-2; the D gene is possibly TRBD1 (5 bases). The CDR3 is 14 amino acids. Trimming shortened V by 7 bases and J by 4 bases, and 16 bases separated the two germline ends.

This clonotype occurred many times. This sequence joins TRBV29-1 and TRBJ2-1; TRBD2 might be the D (6 bases). The germline CDR1 and CDR2 sequences are SQVTM and ANQGSEA. The germline V and J ends were trimmed by 4 bases and 7 bases, with 11 bases remaining between them. The length of the CDR3 is 12 residues. DNA of the CDR3: TGCAGCGTTGTCACGAGCGGGAATGAGCAGTTCTTC. Amino acid sequence: CSVVTSGNEQFF.

This chain joins TRBV11-2 and TRBJ2-3; D gene ambiguous. The CDR3 spans 16 residues. From germline, CDR1 is SGHAT and CDR2 FQNNGV. The ends were cut back, 4 bases at V and 2 bases at J, with 16 bases in the middle. CDR3 bases: TGTGCCAGCAGCTACTTACTGCACGGTAACACAGATACGCAGTATTTT. Amino acids: CASSYLLHGNTDTQYF.

In its sample, this clonotype was seen many times. The chain couples TRBV2 to TRBJ2-2, with 10 bases fitting TRBD2. Germline CDR1 and CDR2: SNHLY and FYNNEI. CDR3 length: 15 amino acids. The J segment lost 1 base and the V segment lost 6 bases, leaving 2 bases of the junction unmatched. CDR3 in amino acids: CASSLAGVNTGELFF. CDR3 sequence (DNA): TGTGCCAGCAGCCTAGCGGGGGTGAACACCGGGGAGCTGTTTTTT.

There are many counts of this clonotype. This chain uses TRBV27 with TRBJ2-7; TRBD2 aligns across 9 bases. With 0 bases clipped from V and 4 bases from J, the junction kept 4 bases outside the gene matches. The CDR3 extends over 15 amino acids. Germline V gives CDR1 MNHEY, CDR2 SMNVEV (reference sequence). The CDR3 nucleotides read TGTGCCAGCAGTTTATCGACTAGCGGAATATACGAGCAGTACTTC. Amino acid sequence: CASSLSTSGIYEQYF.

The chain is built from TRBV14 and TRBJ2-1, with TRBD2 identical over 8 bases. Germline trimming cut 2 bases from V and 9 bases from J; bases unmatched to any gene: 6. The CDR3 is 14 amino acids. Looked up from germline, CDR1 is SGHDN and CDR2 is FVKESK. The chain's CDR3 is CASSQPGLVVEQFF. The CDR3 DNA sequence: TGTGCCAGCAGCCAACCGGGACTAGTGGTTGAGCAGTTCTTC.

The table lists this clonotype with a few counts. This chain joins TRBV6-5 and TRBJ2-7; TRBD2 agrees at 9 bases. The J segment lost 4 bases and the V segment lost 2 bases, leaving 6 bases of the junction unmatched. The CDR3 spans 15 residues. The germline gives CDR1 MNHEY, CDR2 SVGAGI. CDR3 sequence: CASSYGAGGRYEQYF. The CDR3, as DNA: TGTGCCAGCAGTTACGGGGCGGGAGGGCGGTACGAGCAGTACTTC.

Many counts were recorded for this clonotype. The rearrangement uses TRBV7-9 and TRBJ2-7, with 9 bases lining up with TRBD2. The CDR3 has 16 amino acids. The trim removed 2 bases at V and 4 bases at J, leaving 9 bases unmatched. Looked up from germline, CDR1 is SEHNR and CDR2 is FQNEAQ (reference sequence). The CDR3 protein is CASSLIPTSGRYEQYF. DNA for the CDR3: TGTGCCAGCAGCTTAATTCCGACTAGCGGACGTTACGAGCAGTACTTC. Full variable domain (remainder filled in from reference TRBV7-9 and TRBJ2-7): DTGVSQNPRHKITKRGQNVTFRCDPISEHNRLYWYRQTLGQGPEFLTYFQNEAQLEKSRLLSDRFSAERPKGSFSTLEIQRTEQGDSAMYLCASSLIPTSGRYEQYFGPGTRLTVT.

This clonotype was detected many times. The junction departs from the called germline gene at one end, perhaps through a read error. V and J are TRBV20-1 and TRBJ2-4, with TRBD2 as a possible D gene (5 bases). CDR1 DFQATT and CDR2 SNEGSKA come from the germline V gene (reference sequence). This CDR3 region has 15 residues. The CDR3 region is CSARGMKGAENIQYF. The CDR3 DNA follows: TGCAGTGCTAGAGGAATGAAGGGAGCCGAAAACATTCAGTACTTC.

The J gene is TRBJ2-3, the V gene TRBV7-9; 7 bases agree with TRBD1. The ends lost 0 bases at V and 0 bases at J; junction bases unmatched: 6. This CDR3 has 17 residues. The V gene's germline CDR1 is SEHNR and CDR2 FQNEAQ (reference sequence). The CDR3 DNA reads TGTGCCAGCAGCTTAGCCCACAGGGGAAGGAGCACAGATACGCAGTATTTT. It specifies CASSLAHRGRSTDTQYF.